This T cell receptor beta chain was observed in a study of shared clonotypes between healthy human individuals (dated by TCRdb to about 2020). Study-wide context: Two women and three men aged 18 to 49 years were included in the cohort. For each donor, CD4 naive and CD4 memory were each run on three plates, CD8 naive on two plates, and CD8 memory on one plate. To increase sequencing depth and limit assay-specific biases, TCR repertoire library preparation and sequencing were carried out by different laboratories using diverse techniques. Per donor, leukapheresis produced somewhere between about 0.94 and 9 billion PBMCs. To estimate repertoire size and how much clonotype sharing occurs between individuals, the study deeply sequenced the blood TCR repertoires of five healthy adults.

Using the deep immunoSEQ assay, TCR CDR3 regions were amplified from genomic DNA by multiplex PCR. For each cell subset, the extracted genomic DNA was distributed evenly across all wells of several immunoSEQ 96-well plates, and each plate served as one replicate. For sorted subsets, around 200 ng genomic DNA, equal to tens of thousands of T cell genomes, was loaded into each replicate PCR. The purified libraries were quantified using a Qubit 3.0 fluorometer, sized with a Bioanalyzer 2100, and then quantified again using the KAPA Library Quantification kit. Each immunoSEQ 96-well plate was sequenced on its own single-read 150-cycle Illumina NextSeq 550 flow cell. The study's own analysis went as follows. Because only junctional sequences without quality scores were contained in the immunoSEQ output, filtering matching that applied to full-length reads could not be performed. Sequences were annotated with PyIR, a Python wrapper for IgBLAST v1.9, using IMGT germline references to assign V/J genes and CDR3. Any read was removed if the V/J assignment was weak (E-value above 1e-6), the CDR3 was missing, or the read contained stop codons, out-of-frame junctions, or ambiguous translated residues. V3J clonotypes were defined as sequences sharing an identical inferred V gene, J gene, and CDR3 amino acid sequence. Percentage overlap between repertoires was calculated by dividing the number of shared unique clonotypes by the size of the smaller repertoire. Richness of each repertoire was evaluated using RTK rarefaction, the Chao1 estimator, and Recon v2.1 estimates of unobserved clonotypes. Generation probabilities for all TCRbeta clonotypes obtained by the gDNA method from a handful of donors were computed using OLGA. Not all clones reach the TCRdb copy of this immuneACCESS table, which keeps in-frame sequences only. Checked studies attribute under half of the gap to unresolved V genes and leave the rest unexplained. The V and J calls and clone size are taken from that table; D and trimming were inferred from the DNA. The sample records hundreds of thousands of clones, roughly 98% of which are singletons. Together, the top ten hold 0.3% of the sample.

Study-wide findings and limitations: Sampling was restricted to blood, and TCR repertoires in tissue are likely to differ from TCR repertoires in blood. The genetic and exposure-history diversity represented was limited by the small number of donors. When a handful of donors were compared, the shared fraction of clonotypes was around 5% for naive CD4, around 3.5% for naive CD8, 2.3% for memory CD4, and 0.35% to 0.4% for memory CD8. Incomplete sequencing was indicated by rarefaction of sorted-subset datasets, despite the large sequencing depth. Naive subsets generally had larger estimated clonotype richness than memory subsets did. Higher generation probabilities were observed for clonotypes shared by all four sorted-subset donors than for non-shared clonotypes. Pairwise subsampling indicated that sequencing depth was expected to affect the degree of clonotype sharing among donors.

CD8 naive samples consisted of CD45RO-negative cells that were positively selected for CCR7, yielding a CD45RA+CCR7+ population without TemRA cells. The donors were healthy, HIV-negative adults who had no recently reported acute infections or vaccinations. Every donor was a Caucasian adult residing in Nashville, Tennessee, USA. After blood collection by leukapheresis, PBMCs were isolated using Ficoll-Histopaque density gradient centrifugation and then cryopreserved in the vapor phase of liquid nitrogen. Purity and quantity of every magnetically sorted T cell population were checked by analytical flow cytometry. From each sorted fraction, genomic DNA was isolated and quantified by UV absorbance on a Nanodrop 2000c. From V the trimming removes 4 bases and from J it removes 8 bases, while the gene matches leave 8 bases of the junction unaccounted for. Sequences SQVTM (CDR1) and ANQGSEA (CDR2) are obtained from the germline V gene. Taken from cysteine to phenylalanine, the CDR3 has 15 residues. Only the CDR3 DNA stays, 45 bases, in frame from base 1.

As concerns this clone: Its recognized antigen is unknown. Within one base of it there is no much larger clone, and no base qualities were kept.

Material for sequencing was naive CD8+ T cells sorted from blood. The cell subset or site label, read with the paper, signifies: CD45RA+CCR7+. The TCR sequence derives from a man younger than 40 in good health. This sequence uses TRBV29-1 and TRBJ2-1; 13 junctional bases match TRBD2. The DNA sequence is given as TGCAGCGTTGGGACTAGCGGGAGTGGGGGGGATGAGCAGTTCTTC. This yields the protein CSVGTSGSGGDEQFF.